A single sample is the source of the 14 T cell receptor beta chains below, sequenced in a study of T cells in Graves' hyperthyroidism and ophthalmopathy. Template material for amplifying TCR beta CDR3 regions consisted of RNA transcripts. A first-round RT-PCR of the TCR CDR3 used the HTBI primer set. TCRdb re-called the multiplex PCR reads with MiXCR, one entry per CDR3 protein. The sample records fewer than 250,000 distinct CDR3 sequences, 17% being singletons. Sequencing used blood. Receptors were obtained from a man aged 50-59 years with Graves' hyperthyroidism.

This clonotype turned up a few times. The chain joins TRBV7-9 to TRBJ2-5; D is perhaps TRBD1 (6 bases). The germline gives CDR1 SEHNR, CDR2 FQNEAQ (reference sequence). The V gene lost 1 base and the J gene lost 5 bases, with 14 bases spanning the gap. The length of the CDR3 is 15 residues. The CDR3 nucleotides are TGTGCCAGCAGCTTAGGCTATGGACAGAGTGAGACCCAGTACTTC. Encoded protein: CASSLGYGQSETQYF.

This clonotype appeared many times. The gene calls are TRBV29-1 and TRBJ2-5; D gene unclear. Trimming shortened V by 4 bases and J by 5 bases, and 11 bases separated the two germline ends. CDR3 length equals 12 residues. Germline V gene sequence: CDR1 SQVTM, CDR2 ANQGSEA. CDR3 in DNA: TGCAGCGTTGGAGATGGTGGGGAGACCCAGTACTTC. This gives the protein CSVGDGGETQYF.

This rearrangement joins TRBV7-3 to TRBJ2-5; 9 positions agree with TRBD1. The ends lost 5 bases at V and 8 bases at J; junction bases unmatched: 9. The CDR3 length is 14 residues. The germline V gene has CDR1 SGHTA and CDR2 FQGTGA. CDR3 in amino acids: CASSPPGQGGTQYF. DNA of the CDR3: TGTGCCAGCAGCCCTCCGGGACAGGGAGGCACCCAGTACTTC.

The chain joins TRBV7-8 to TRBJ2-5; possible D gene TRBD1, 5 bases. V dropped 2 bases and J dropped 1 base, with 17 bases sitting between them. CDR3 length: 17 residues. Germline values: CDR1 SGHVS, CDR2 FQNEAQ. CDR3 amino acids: CASSLSWVRQFQETQYF. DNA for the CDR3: TGTGCCAGCAGCTTATCTTGGGTGCGACAGTTCCAAGAGACCCAGTACTTC.

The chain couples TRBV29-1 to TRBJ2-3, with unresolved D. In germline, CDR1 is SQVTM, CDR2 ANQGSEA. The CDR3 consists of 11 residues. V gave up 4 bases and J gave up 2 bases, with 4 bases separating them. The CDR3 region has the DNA TGCAGCGTTGTGCCCACAGATACGCAGTATTTT. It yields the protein CSVVPTDTQYF.

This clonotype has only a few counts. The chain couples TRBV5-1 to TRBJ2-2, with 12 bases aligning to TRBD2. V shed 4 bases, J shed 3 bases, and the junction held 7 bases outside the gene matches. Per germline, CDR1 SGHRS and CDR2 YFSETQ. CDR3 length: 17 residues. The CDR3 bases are TGCGCCAGCAGCCCACTAGCGGGAGGCCCCGACACCGGGGAGCTGTTTTTT. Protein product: CASSPLAGGPDTGELFF.

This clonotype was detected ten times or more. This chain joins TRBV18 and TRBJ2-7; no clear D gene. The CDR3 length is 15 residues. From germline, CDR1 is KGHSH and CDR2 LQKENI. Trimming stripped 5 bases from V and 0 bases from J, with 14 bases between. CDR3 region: CASSSSSGVSYEQYF. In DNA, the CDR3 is TGTGCCAGCTCATCCTCGTCCGGCGTCTCCTACGAGCAGTACTTC.

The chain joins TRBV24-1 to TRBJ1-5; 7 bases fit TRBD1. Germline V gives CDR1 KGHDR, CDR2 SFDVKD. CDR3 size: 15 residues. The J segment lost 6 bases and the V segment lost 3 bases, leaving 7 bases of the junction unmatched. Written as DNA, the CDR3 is TGTGCCACCAGTGATACAAGACAGGGTGGTCAGCCCCAGCATTTT. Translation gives CATSDTRQGGQPQHF.

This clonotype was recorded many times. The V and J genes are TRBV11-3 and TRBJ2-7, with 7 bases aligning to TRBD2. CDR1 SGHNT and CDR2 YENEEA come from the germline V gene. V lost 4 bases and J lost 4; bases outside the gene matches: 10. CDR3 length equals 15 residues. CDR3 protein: CASSSQRWREYEQYF. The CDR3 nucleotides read TGTGCCAGCAGCTCCCAAAGGTGGCGGGAGTACGAGCAGTACTTC.

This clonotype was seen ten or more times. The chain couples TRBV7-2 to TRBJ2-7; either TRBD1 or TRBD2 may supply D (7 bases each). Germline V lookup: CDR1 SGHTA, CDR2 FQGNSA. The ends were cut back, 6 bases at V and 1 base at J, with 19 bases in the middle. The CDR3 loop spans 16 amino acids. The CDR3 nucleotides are TGTGCCAGCAGTCCCCAGGGGGGGGCGAGGTCCTACGAGCAGTACTTC. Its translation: CASSPQGGARSYEQYF.

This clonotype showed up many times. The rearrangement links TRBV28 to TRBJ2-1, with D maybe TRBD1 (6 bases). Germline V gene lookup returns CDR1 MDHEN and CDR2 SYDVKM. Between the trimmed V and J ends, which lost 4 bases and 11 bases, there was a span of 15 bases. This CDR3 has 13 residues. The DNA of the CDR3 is TGTGCCAGCAGTTCGGGCTCACGGGACAAGCAGTTCTTC. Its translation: CASSSGSRDKQFF.

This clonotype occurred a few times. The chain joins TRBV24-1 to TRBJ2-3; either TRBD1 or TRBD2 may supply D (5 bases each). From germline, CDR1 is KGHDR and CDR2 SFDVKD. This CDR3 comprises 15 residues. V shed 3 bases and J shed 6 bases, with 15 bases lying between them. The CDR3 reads CATSDISGTADTQYF. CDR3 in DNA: TGTGCCACCAGTGATATAAGTGGGACCGCCGATACGCAGTATTTT.

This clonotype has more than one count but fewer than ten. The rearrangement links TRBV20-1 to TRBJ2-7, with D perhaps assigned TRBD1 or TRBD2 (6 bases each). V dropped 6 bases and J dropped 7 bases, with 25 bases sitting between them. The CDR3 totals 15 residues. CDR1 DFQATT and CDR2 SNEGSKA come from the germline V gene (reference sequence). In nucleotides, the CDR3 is TGCAGTGCCCCGGGATTGCGTCGGGGGCTAGAAGAGCAGTACTTC. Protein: CSAPGLRRGLEEQYF.

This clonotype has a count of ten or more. The CDR3 here is CSVPKGGQETQYF. The CDR3 DNA follows: TGCAGCGTTCCCAAAGGGGGGCAAGAGACCCAGTACTTC. The chain couples TRBV29-1 to TRBJ2-5, with D possibly called TRBD1 or TRBD2 (6 bases each). In germline, CDR1 is SQVTM, CDR2 ANQGSEA. The CDR3 spans 13 residues. V lost 5 bases to trimming and J lost 2 bases, with 12 bases between them.